The next 20 T cell receptor beta chains were all read from a single sample in a study of control samples from healthy donors and cancer patients. This table comes from immunoSEQ multiplex PCR, and its TCRdb copy is limited to in-frame clones, with some not included. The table lists 170,000 or so clones, roughly 92% of them singletons. Sequencing used blood. These receptors all stem from a man aged 25 to 40 in good health.

This chain connects TRBV6-6 to TRBJ2-1, with D uncertain. The CDR3 has 15 amino acids. The ends were cut back, 2 bases at V and 6 bases at J, with 14 bases in the middle. Germline lookup yields CDR1 MNHNY and CDR2 SVGAGI (reference sequence). The CDR3 DNA sequence: TGTGCCAGCAGTTACACACCGGGCCTAAGCAATGAGCAGTTCTTC. It specifies CASSYTPGLSNEQFF.

The chain employs TRBV28 and TRBJ1-5, with D hard to call. This CDR3 spans 13 amino acids. The germline CDR1 and CDR2 sequences are MDHEN and SYDVKM. The germline V and J ends were trimmed by 10 bases and 2 bases, with 12 bases remaining between them. In nucleotides, the CDR3 is TGTGCCACCAGAGGACGTCGCAATCAGCCCCAGCATTTT. It codes for CATRGRRNQPQHF.

The chain has TRBV5-1 and TRBJ2-1; 10 bases line up with TRBD2. V lost 3 bases and J lost 0; bases outside the gene matches: 12. The CDR3 is made up of 19 amino acids. The germline CDR1 and CDR2 sequences are SGHRS and YFSETQ. The CDR3 spells CASSSPRLAGHSSYNEQFF. The CDR3 nucleotides are TGCGCCAGCAGCTCGCCTCGACTAGCGGGTCACTCCTCCTACAATGAGCAGTTCTTC.

This chain connects TRBV4-1 to TRBJ1-3; D might be TRBD1 (5 bases). CDR3 size: 15 residues. The V gene lost 1 base and the J gene lost 8 bases, with 15 bases spanning the gap. The germline V gene has CDR1 MGHRA and CDR2 YSYEKL. The CDR3 is CASSQADYQGDTIYF. The CDR3 DNA reads TGCGCCAGCAGCCAAGCTGACTATCAAGGGGACACCATATATTTT.

This chain joins TRBV7-2 and TRBJ1-1; no clear D. Germline V gene lookup returns CDR1 SGHTA and CDR2 FQGNSA. Trimming removed 0 bases at V and 2 bases at J, with 7 bases between. The CDR3 is 14 residues long. CDR3: CASSLAGDNTEAFF. For the CDR3, the DNA is TGTGCCAGCAGCTTAGCGGGAGACAACACTGAAGCTTTCTTT.

The V and J genes are TRBV7-9 and TRBJ2-7; D is unclear. V lost 1 base, J lost 11 bases, and 12 bases lay in between. The CDR3 has 12 residues. Germline V CDR1 and CDR2: SEHNR, FQNEAQ (reference sequence). CDR3 DNA: TGTGCCAGCAGCTTAGGCCCGATGGACGAGTACTTC. It encodes CASSLGPMDEYF.

J is TRBJ2-5 and V is TRBV30; D unclear. The CDR3 contains 13 residues. Per the germline V gene, CDR1 is GTSNPN and CDR2 is SVGIG (reference sequence). The V end was cut by 4 bases, the J end by 7 bases, with 16 bases between. This chain's CDR3 is CAWTNSLLGTQYF. The CDR3 region has the DNA TGTGCCTGGACAAACAGCCTCTTGGGGACCCAGTACTTC.

V is TRBV19 and J is TRBJ1-2, with a tentative D call TRBD1 (6 bases). V shed 6 bases and J shed 6 bases, with 20 bases lying between them. This CDR3 has 15 residues. Germline CDR1 is LNHDA and CDR2 is SQIVND (reference sequence). CDR3 in amino acids: CASRGRQASGDGYTF. CDR3 DNA sequence: TGTGCCAGTAGAGGGCGGCAGGCCTCAGGGGATGGCTACACCTTC.

In this sample, this clone turned up many times. At the DNA level, this CDR3 is encoded by other sequences in the same sample as well. The J gene is TRBJ1-1, the V gene TRBV7-3; TRBD1 might be the D (6 bases). Germline CDR1 reads SGHTA; CDR2 reads FQGTGA. CDR3 length: 13 amino acids. Trimming pared 3 bases from V and 1 base from J, leaving 6 bases between. The chain's CDR3 is CASSLGQNTEAFF. The CDR3, as DNA: TGTGCCAGCAGCTTGGGACAGAACACTGAAGCTTTCTTT.

In its sample, this clone was seen once. The gene calls are TRBV27 and TRBJ2-2; TRBD1 matches at 9 bases. The CDR3 is made up of 12 amino acids. Germline loops: CDR1 MNHEY, CDR2 SMNVEV (reference sequence). Written as DNA, the CDR3 is TGTACCACAGGGGGCGCGGGCGGGGAGCTGTTTTTT. Translation gives CTTGGAGGELFF.

A single count supports this clone. The chain recombines TRBV6-5 with TRBJ1-2, with a tentative D call TRBD1 (5 bases). The CDR3 is 14 residues long. Germline V gene data show CDR1 as MNHEY and CDR2 as SVGAGI. Trimming shortened V by 6 bases and J by 6 bases, and 17 bases separated the two germline ends. The CDR3 DNA sequence: TGTGCCAGCAGGGCCGACGGGACCTGGAATGGCTACACCTTC. This codes for CASRADGTWNGYTF.

This chain joins TRBV11-3 and TRBJ2-2, with D uncertain. This CDR3 contains 12 residues. Per the germline V gene, CDR1 is SGHNT and CDR2 is YENEEA. The germline V and J ends were trimmed by 5 bases and 3 bases, with 4 bases remaining between them. The chain's CDR3 is CASSPYTGELFF. In DNA, the CDR3 is TGTGCCAGCAGCCCCTACACCGGGGAGCTGTTTTTT.

This clone occurred once. The genes are TRBV27 and TRBJ1-6; tentatively, D is TRBD1 (6 bases). Germline loops: CDR1 MNHEY, CDR2 SMNVEV (reference sequence). The CDR3 runs to 16 residues. The V end lost 0 bases, the J end lost 6 bases, and 12 bases lay between the germline ends. The CDR3 region is CASSLSGLRGNSPLHF. The CDR3 region has the DNA TGTGCCAGCAGTTTATCTGGGCTCAGGGGTAATTCACCCCTCCACTTT.

The chain combines TRBV27 with TRBJ2-2; TRBD2 might be the D (6 bases). V shed 4 bases and J shed 0 bases, with 21 bases lying between them. The CDR3 contains 19 residues. Per germline, CDR1 MNHEY and CDR2 SMNVEV (reference sequence). The CDR3 loop reads CASSSYGLDGRSNTGELFF. CDR3 in DNA: TGTGCCAGCAGTTCATACGGCCTGGACGGGAGATCGAACACCGGGGAGCTGTTTTTT.

This rearrangement joins TRBV30 to TRBJ2-1; D is possibly TRBD1 (5 bases). CDR1 is GTSNPN, CDR2 SVGIG, per germline (reference sequence). The CDR3 covers 15 residues. The V gene lost 0 bases and the J gene lost 2 bases, with 11 bases spanning the gap. Here the CDR3 reads CAWSVRAGPYNEQFF. The DNA for the CDR3 is TGTGCCTGGAGTGTAAGGGCAGGGCCCTACAATGAGCAGTTCTTC.

The chain carries TRBV28 and TRBJ1-6; D gene ambiguous. The CDR3 is made up of 12 amino acids. The V end was cut by 6 bases, the J end by 10 bases, with 10 bases between. The germline V gene has CDR1 MDHEN and CDR2 SYDVKM. For the CDR3, the DNA is TGTGCCAGCAGCCTTAGTGGGTCACCCCTCCACTTT. Protein: CASSLSGSPLHF.

The gene calls are TRBV11-3 and TRBJ2-7, with D possibly being TRBD2 (5 bases). Per germline, CDR1 SGHNT and CDR2 YENEEA. This CDR3 is 14 amino acids long. Trimming took off 2 bases at V and 7 bases at J, with 15 bases between the two ends. The CDR3 here is CASSLTSSTREQYF. In DNA, the CDR3 is TGTGCCAGCAGCTTAACTAGTTCGACGAGGGAGCAGTACTTC.

The genes are TRBV12-3 or TRBV12-4 and TRBJ1-6, with no clear D. This CDR3 contains 13 residues. The germline V and J ends were trimmed by 1 base and 13 bases, with 11 bases remaining between them. This CDR3 is CASSLDWVGPLHF. For the CDR3, the DNA is TGTGCCAGCAGTTTAGATTGGGTGGGGCCCCTCCACTTT.

V usage is TRBV10-3 and J usage is TRBJ1-2; the match to TRBD1 covers 7 bases. Germline lookup yields CDR1 ENHRY and CDR2 SYGVKD. The length of the CDR3 is 14 residues. Losses at the gene ends were 8 bases for V and 0 bases for J; bases not matched to a gene: 6. CDR3 sequence reads: CAIGEGAPNYGYTF. The CDR3 DNA reads as TGTGCCATCGGGGAGGGGGCGCCTAACTATGGCTACACCTTC.

The V and J genes are TRBV28 and TRBJ2-7; D call uncertain. The CDR3 runs to 12 residues. V dropped 6 bases and J dropped 4 bases, with 10 bases sitting between them. Germline V gene lookup returns CDR1 MDHEN and CDR2 SYDVKM. CDR3: CASRSQGYEQYF. The CDR3 DNA follows: TGTGCCAGCAGGAGTCAAGGTTACGAGCAGTACTTC.